This T cell receptor (beta chain) was sequenced in a study of breast tumors, draining lymph nodes, adjacent tissues. The study's findings and limits: Tumor TCR diversity was below lymph nodes but above nontumor tissue. Tumor T cell lymph node origin was a supported hypothesis, not proven.

TCRdb re-called the multiplex PCR reads through MiXCR, storing one row per CDR3 protein. This table holds 200,000 to 250,000 distinct CDR3 sequences, roughly a third found once. Axillary draining lymph nodes of breast cancer patients supplied the node samples. Of note for this clonotype: Its antigen is still unknown.

The germline gives CDR1 SGHTA, CDR2 FQGNSA. Between the trimmed V and J ends, which lost 5 bases and 8 bases, there was a span of 15 bases. The length of the CDR3 is 13 residues. The chain couples TRBV7-2 to TRBJ1-2, with a weak D call TRBD1 (6 bases). The sequenced material came from axillary lymph node tissue. This receptor was obtained from a female donor with breast cancer. Some clones in this sample may be carry-over from other donors' samples. The CDR3 bases are TGTGCCAGCAGCGTACAGGGTTCGGAGGGCTACACCTTC. This sequence encodes CASSVQGSEGYTF.